These 5 T cell receptor beta chains were sequenced from one sample in a study of shared clonotypes between healthy human individuals. Method: immunoSEQ multiplex PCR; TCRdb's copy keeps in-frame clones and lacks some. The table shows millions of clones, with around 93% occurring only once. Cells designated naive CD8 were CD45RO-negative and were positively selected for CCR7, with terminally differentiated effector memory CD45RA+ cells excluded. Specimen: naive CD8+ T cells from PBMCs. Receptors were obtained from a man younger than 35 in good health. Some clones in this sample may be carry-over from other donors' samples.

The chain combines TRBV6-6 with TRBJ1-1; D is uncertain. Germline CDR1 is MNHNY and CDR2 is SVGAGI (reference sequence). The V gene lost 3 bases and the J gene lost 4 bases, with 18 bases spanning the gap. The CDR3 extends over 16 amino acids. CDR3 region: CASSYTERRQFTEAFF. CDR3 sequence (DNA): TGTGCCAGCAGTTATACGGAGAGAAGGCAATTCACTGAAGCTTTCTTT.

The chain couples TRBV28 to TRBJ2-7; perhaps D is TRBD1 or TRBD2 (5 bases each). This CDR3 comprises 14 residues. Germline values: CDR1 MDHEN, CDR2 SYDVKM. V was cut by 4 bases and J by 0 bases, with 10 bases left in between. The CDR3 spells CASSWDGYSYEQYF. In DNA, the CDR3 is TGTGCCAGCAGTTGGGACGGGTACTCCTACGAGCAGTACTTC.

This chain links TRBV28 with TRBJ1-1; 9 bases are a match to TRBD1. Germline V CDR1 and CDR2: MDHEN, SYDVKM. The length of the CDR3 is 16 residues. V was clipped by 6 bases and J by 3 bases; unmatched bases: 11. CDR3 nucleotide sequence: TGTGCCAGCAGGATAACAGGGGGCTGGGAGGACACTGAAGCTTTCTTT. Translating gives CASRITGGWEDTEAFF.

This clone appeared once. The chain has TRBV7-9 and TRBJ2-1; TRBD1 might be the D (5 bases). The CDR3 runs to 13 residues. Germline CDR1 and CDR2: SEHNR and FQNEAQ (reference sequence). V was pared by 4 bases and J by 12 bases, with 16 bases between. The CDR3 here is CASSSDSSGVQFF. The CDR3 DNA follows: TGTGCCAGCAGCTCTGACAGCTCTGGAGTGCAGTTCTTC.

This chain links TRBV4-1 with TRBJ2-3, with a weak D call TRBD1 (6 bases). The CDR3 contains 16 residues. V lost 4 bases and J lost 0, with 14 bases in between. Germline V gene lookup returns CDR1 MGHRA and CDR2 YSYEKL. The CDR3 is CASSPFGQPSTDTQYF. CDR3 DNA sequence: TGCGCCAGCAGCCCATTTGGACAGCCTAGCACAGATACGCAGTATTTT.